Presented here are 22 T cell receptor beta chains from one specimen sequenced in a study of Graves' ophthalmopathy and Graves' hyperthyroidism. RNA transcripts yielded amplified TCR beta CDR3 regions. Following a first-round RT-PCR that used HTBI primers, a second-round multiplex PCR was carried out. TCRdb re-called the multiplex PCR reads with MiXCR, one entry per CDR3 protein. Among hundreds of thousands of distinct CDR3 sequences, 22% were seen once, and the ten largest hold roughly 7.4%. The specimen was peripheral blood. These receptors were collected from a woman under 30 with stable Graves' hyperthyroidism. Some clones in this sample may be carry-over from other donors' samples.

The chain recombines TRBV20-1 with TRBJ2-5; 9 bases are shared with TRBD2. The length of the CDR3 is 16 residues. V shed 0 bases, J shed 4 bases, and the junction held 9 bases outside the gene matches. CDR1 DFQATT and CDR2 SNEGSKA come from the germline V gene (reference sequence). The CDR3 sequence is CSARDLSGGTRETQYF. The DNA of the CDR3 is TGCAGTGCTAGAGATCTCAGCGGGGGGACTCGAGAGACCCAGTACTTC.

This clonotype showed up many times. The CDR3 protein is CASSGTGRSYEQYF. CDR3 sequence (DNA): TGTGCCAGCAGTGGGACTGGACGCTCCTACGAGCAGTACTTC. The chain joins TRBV28 to TRBJ2-7; TRBD2 might be the D (6 bases). V was clipped by 5 bases and J by 0 bases, with 11 bases between them. This CDR3 contains 14 residues. Germline V gene sequence: CDR1 MDHEN, CDR2 SYDVKM.

This clonotype was recorded many times. This rearrangement joins TRBV5-1 to TRBJ2-7; tentative D call: TRBD1 (5 bases). The CDR3 length is 14 residues. Trimming pared 5 bases from V and 2 bases from J, leaving 14 bases between. The germline V gene has CDR1 SGHRS and CDR2 YFSETQ. CDR3 sequence: CASRSGIQTYEQYF. The CDR3 DNA reads as TGCGCCAGCAGATCAGGGATTCAAACCTACGAGCAGTACTTC.

This clonotype was detected many times. The chain recombines TRBV12-3 or TRBV12-4 with TRBJ2-2, with 10 bases matching TRBD2. V lost 6 bases, J lost 1 base, and 5 bases stayed unmatched. This CDR3 region has 16 residues. The CDR3 DNA reads TGTGCCAGCAGAAACGGACTAGCGGTGAACACCGGGGAGCTGTTTTTT. This sequence encodes CASRNGLAVNTGELFF.

About this clonotype itself: A single base separates this from a much larger clone, so it may be a read error. The chain employs TRBV6-1 and TRBJ1-2; no definite D call. There are 14 residues in the CDR3. CDR1 and CDR2 (germline): MNHNS, SASEGT. The CDR3 DNA reads TGTGCCAGCAGTGAAGGGCCGGGCGAGGGTGGCTGCACCTTC. Translating gives CASSEGPGEGGCTF.

This clonotype has just one count. The V call is TRBV25-1, the J call TRBJ2-5; no clear D. V gave up 2 bases and J gave up 5 bases, with 9 bases separating them. Germline CDR1 and CDR2: MGHDK and SYGVNS. The CDR3 length is 13 residues. The CDR3 DNA sequence: TGTGCCAGCAGTGAAGAGGTTGCGGAGACCCAGTACTTC. Translating gives CASSEEVAETQYF.

Concerning this clonotype itself: The conserved final phenylalanine or tryptophan is absent from the CDR3, which likely points to a read error. The chain carries TRBV6-1 and TRBJ2-2; the match to TRBD1 covers 11 bases. Germline V gives CDR1 MNHNS, CDR2 SASEGT. J was trimmed by 3 bases and V by 5 bases; bases with no gene match: 5. The length of the CDR3 is 16 residues. CDR3 sequence reads: CASSPRTGGDTGELFV. In nucleotides, the CDR3 is TGTGCCAGCAGTCCCCGGACAGGGGGCGACACCGGGGAGCTGTTTGTT.

There are a few counts of this clonotype. The chain uses TRBV6-1 and TRBJ2-5, with TRBD2 matching over 8 bases. Looked up from germline, CDR1 is MNHNS and CDR2 is SASEGT. After removal of 1 base from V and 5 bases from J, the junction contained 6 bases not matched to a gene. The CDR3 consists of 15 residues. The CDR3 DNA reads TGTGCCAGCAGTGAAGTAGGCGGGGGGAAGGAGACCCAGTACTTC. Encoded protein: CASSEVGGGKETQYF.

This clonotype was seen a handful of times. The genes are TRBV9 and TRBJ2-2, with D perhaps assigned TRBD1 or TRBD2 (5 bases each). Looked up from germline, CDR1 is SGDLS and CDR2 is YYNGEE. V lost 5 bases to trimming and J lost 5 bases, with 16 bases between them. The CDR3 extends over 15 amino acids. The CDR3 is CASRGAGLNTGELFF. CDR3 coding DNA: TGTGCCAGCAGGGGAGCAGGGCTAAATACCGGGGAGCTGTTTTTT. Supplemented by reference TRBV9 and TRBJ2-2, the full variable domain reads DSGVTQTPKHLITATGQRVTLRCSPRSGDLSVYWYQQSLDQGLQFLIQYYNGEERAKGNILERFSAQQFPDLHSELNLSSLELGDSALYFCASRGAGLNTGELFFGEGSRLTVL.

The chain is built from TRBV2 and TRBJ1-2; D ambiguous. The CDR3 sequence is 14 residues long. Trimming left V 1 base short and J 4 bases short, with 10 bases between. Germline CDR1 and CDR2: SNHLY and FYNNEI. CDR3 protein: CASSEEPGGYGYTF. The CDR3 DNA reads as TGTGCCAGCAGTGAAGAACCGGGCGGCTATGGCTACACCTTC.

This clonotype was recorded at least ten times. The V gene is TRBV20-1, the J gene TRBJ2-5, with 7 bases fitting TRBD2. With V trimmed by 3 bases and J by 4 bases, 8 bases remained unmatched. Germline V CDR1 and CDR2: DFQATT, SNEGSKA (reference sequence). CDR3 length: 14 amino acids. In nucleotides, the CDR3 is TGCAGTGCTAGTCGGGGGGAGGGCGGAGAGACCCAGTACTTC. Encoded protein: CSASRGEGGETQYF.

This chain connects TRBV20-1 to TRBJ1-5; D ambiguous. The length of the CDR3 is 14 residues. Looked up from germline, CDR1 is DFQATT and CDR2 is SNEGSKA (reference sequence). Trimming removed 3 bases from V and 1 base from J, with 10 bases in between. The CDR3 protein is CSASQNPSNQPQHF. The CDR3 DNA follows: TGCAGTGCTAGTCAAAACCCCAGCAATCAGCCCCAGCATTTT.

There are many counts of this clonotype. The V call is TRBV5-6, the J call TRBJ1-1; D gene uncertain. The length of the CDR3 is 15 residues. Germline V gene sequence: CDR1 SGHDT, CDR2 YYEEEE. V lost 1 base and J lost 4, with 14 bases in between. Here the CDR3 reads CASSLLSGRGTEAFF. The CDR3 region has the DNA TGTGCCAGCAGCTTGTTATCCGGGCGCGGCACTGAAGCTTTCTTT.

This clonotype was observed at least ten times. The chain combines TRBV11-1 with TRBJ2-5; D perhaps matches TRBD2 (5 bases). The CDR3 has 14 amino acids. CDR1 is SGHAT, CDR2 FQDESV, per germline (reference sequence). Trimming cost V 5 bases and J 5 bases, with 15 bases left between them. The CDR3 DNA reads TGTGCCAGCAGCCTCCGGGATCGGCTTGAGACCCAGTACTTC. Protein product: CASSLRDRLETQYF.

This clonotype appeared many times. The V and J genes are TRBV2 and TRBJ1-2, with no clear D. CDR3 length: 11 amino acids. Looked up from germline, CDR1 is SNHLY and CDR2 is FYNNEI. V lost 6 bases to trimming and J lost 7 bases, with 9 bases between them. In DNA, the CDR3 is TGTGCCAGCAGACAGTACCCTGGCTACACCTTC. Translation: CASRQYPGYTF.

This clonotype was recorded at least ten times. The V and J genes are TRBV2 and TRBJ1-2; 8 bases fit TRBD1. CDR1 and CDR2 (germline): SNHLY, FYNNEI. The CDR3 runs 18 residues. V shed 7 bases, J shed 0 bases, and the junction held 16 bases outside the gene matches. CDR3 in DNA: TGTGCCAGCATCCAAAGGTCAGGGGGCGCTTCGGCTAACTATGGCTACACCTTC. Protein sequence: CASIQRSGGASANYGYTF.

This clonotype has a count of ten or more. The chain links TRBV19 to TRBJ1-2; perhaps TRBD1 as D (6 bases). The CDR3 spans 14 residues. V gave up 6 bases and J gave up 6 bases, with 17 bases separating them. Germline V gene data show CDR1 as LNHDA and CDR2 as SQIVND (reference sequence). The CDR3 sequence is CASRPPGQGNGYTF. CDR3 nucleotides: TGTGCCAGTAGACCCCCGGGGCAGGGGAATGGCTACACCTTC.

In this sample, this clonotype turned up many times. The chain recombines TRBV6-1 with TRBJ1-2; D not certain. Trimming took 6 bases from V and 4 from J, leaving 12 bases between them. This CDR3 region has 13 residues. Germline CDR1 MNHNS, CDR2 SASEGT. The CDR3, as DNA: TGTGCCAGCAGACGGACGTTAATCTATGGCTACACCTTC. Translating gives CASRRTLIYGYTF.

This clonotype was picked up a small number of times. A much more abundant neighbour one base away suggests this may be a read error. This chain uses TRBV6-5 with TRBJ1-6; tentatively, D is TRBD1 (5 bases). CDR1 is MNHEY and CDR2 is SVGAGI in the germline V gene. V was shortened by 2 bases and J by 6 bases, with 8 bases between the two germline ends. The CDR3 is made up of 14 amino acids. The CDR3 DNA reads TGTGCCAGCAGTTACGGCAGGGCTAATTCACCCCTCCACTTT. This translates into CASSYGRANSPLHF.

This clonotype has at least ten counts. The V and J genes are TRBV30 and TRBJ2-7; 7 nucleotides agree with TRBD1. Germline-derived CDR1 and CDR2 are GTSNPN and SVGIG (reference sequence). V was pared by 2 bases and J by 2 bases, with 3 bases of the junction left unmatched. CDR3 length: 13 amino acids. For the CDR3, the DNA is TGTGCCTGGAGTTTGGGACAGACCTACGAGCAGTACTTC. Its protein is CAWSLGQTYEQYF.

V and J are TRBV6-1 and TRBJ2-7; 8 positions agree with TRBD1. CDR1 is MNHNS and CDR2 is SASEGT in the germline V gene. The J segment lost 1 base and the V segment lost 10 bases, leaving 9 bases of the junction unmatched. CDR3 length: 14 amino acids. The CDR3 here is CATDPGGGSYEQYF. The CDR3 coding sequence is TGTGCCACCGATCCAGGGGGCGGGTCCTACGAGCAGTACTTC.

A few counts support this clonotype. A much more abundant neighbour one base away suggests this may be a read error. This rearrangement joins TRBV28 to TRBJ1-1; weak D call: TRBD1 (5 bases). CDR1 MDHEN and CDR2 SYDVKM come from the germline V gene. Trimming took off 3 bases at V and 1 base at J, with 9 bases between the two ends. This CDR3 is 14 amino acids long. CDR3 loop: CASSFAGTNTEAFF. In DNA, the CDR3 is TGTGCCAGCAGTTTCGCAGGGACGAACACTGAAGCTTTCTTT.